Reported below is one T cell receptor beta chain. Only in-frame clones appear in the TCRdb table, and some are missing; sequencing was by immunoSEQ multiplex PCR. The sample records about 88,000 clones, 90% being singletons. The data stem from a study of blood T cell repertoires in COVID-19. J lost 2 bases, V lost 0 bases, and 5 bases had no gene match. The CDR3 is made up of 16 amino acids. Germline V gene data show CDR1 as SGHDN and CDR2 as FVKESK. The origin of this receptor is a man between 60 and 75 years old with acute or convalescent COVID-19. Sequencing was carried out using peripheral blood. The rearrangement links TRBV14 to TRBJ1-2, with TRBD1 matching over 8 bases. This CDR3 reads CASSQDLWDRNYGYTF. DNA of the CDR3: TGTGCCAGCAGCCAAGACCTCTGGGACAGGAACTATGGCTACACCTTC.